This TCR beta chain was recovered during a study of T cells in Graves' hyperthyroidism and ophthalmopathy. Study details: Sampling of peripheral blood happened at initial diagnosis, prior to any treatment.

Template material for amplifying TCR beta CDR3 regions consisted of RNA transcripts. RT-PCR in the first round (using the HTBI primer set) targeted the TCR CDR3. One entry per CDR3 protein, called by TCRdb with MiXCR from the multiplex PCR reads. The sample lists approximately 600,000 distinct CDR3 sequences; 15% to 20% were seen once. Hyperthyroidism of Graves' type that showed no ophthalmopathy progression within 18 months was stable. Germline CDR1 is DFQATT and CDR2 is SNEGSKA (reference sequence). V trimming: 4 bases; J trimming: 6 bases; junction bases outside the gene matches: 13. This CDR3 has 16 amino acids.

The rearrangement uses TRBV20-1 and TRBJ2-1; the match to TRBD2 covers 9 bases. The receptor's source is a woman in her thirties with Graves' hyperthyroidism. Sequences were obtained from blood. CDR3 DNA: TGCAGTGCTATGGGGGGCGGGAGGGCCCGGGGCAATGAGCAGTTCTTC. This codes for CSAMGGGRARGNEQFF.